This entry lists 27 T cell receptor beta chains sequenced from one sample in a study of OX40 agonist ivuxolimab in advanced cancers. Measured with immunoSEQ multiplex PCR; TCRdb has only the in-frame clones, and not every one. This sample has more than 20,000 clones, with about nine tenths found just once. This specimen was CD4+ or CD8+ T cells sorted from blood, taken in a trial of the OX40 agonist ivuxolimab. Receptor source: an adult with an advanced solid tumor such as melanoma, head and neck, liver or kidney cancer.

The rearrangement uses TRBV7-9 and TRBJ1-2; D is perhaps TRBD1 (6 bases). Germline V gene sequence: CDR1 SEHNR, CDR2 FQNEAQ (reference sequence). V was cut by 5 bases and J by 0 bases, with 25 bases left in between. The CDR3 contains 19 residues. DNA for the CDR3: TGTGCCAGCAGCAAAACGACAGGATCATTGGGGAACGCTAACTATGGCTACACCTTC. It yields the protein CASSKTTGSLGNANYGYTF.

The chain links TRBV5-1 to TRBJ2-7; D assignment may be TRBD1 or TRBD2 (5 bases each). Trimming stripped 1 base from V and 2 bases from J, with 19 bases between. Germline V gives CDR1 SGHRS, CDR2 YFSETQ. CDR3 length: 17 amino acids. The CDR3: CASSLRSPRDGTYEQYF. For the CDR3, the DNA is TGCGCCAGCAGCTTGAGGAGTCCCCGGGACGGAACCTACGAGCAGTACTTC.

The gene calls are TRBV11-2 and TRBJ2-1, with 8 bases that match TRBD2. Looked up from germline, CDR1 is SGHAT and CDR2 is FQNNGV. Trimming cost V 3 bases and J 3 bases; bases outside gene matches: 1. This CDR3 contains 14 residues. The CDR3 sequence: CASSLSGGYNEQFF. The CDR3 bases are TGTGCCAGCAGCTTGAGCGGGGGCTACAATGAGCAGTTCTTC.

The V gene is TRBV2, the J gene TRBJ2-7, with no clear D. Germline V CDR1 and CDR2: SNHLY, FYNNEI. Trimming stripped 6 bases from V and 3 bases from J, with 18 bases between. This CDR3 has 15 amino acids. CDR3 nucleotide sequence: TGTGCCAGCAGGTCTGCGGCACCTTTAGGCTACGAGCAGTACTTC. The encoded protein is CASRSAAPLGYEQYF.

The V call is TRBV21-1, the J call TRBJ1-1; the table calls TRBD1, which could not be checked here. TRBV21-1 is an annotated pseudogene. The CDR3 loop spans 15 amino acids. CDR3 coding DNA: TGTGCCAGCAGCGGGACAGGGGGCTATGGCACTGAAGCTTTCTTT. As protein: CASSGTGGYGTEAFF.

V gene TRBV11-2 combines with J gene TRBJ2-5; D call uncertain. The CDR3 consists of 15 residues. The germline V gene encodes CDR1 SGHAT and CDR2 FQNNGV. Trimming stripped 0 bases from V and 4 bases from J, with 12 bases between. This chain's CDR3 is CASSLEGSVGETQYF. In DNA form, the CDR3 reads TGTGCCAGCAGCTTAGAAGGCAGCGTAGGAGAGACCCAGTACTTC.

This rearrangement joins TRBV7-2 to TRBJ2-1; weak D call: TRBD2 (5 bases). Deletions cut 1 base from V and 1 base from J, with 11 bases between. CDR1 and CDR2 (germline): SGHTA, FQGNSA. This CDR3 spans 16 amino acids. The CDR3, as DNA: TGTGCCAGCAGCTTAGTTGGTTCGGGGTCCTACAATGAGCAGTTCTTC. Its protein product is CASSLVGSGSYNEQFF.

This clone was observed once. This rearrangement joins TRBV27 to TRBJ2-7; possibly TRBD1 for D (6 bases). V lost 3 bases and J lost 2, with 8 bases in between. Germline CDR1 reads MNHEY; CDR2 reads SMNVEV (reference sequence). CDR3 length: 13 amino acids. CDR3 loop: CASSFGQTYEQYF. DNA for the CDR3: TGTGCCAGCAGTTTTGGACAGACCTACGAGCAGTACTTC.

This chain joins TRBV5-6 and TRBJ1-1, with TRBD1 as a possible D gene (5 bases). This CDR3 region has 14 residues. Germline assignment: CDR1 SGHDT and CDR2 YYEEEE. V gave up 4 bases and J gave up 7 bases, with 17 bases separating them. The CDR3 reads CASSPGWAQVEAFF. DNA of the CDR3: TGTGCCAGCAGCCCAGGATGGGCACAGGTTGAAGCTTTCTTT.

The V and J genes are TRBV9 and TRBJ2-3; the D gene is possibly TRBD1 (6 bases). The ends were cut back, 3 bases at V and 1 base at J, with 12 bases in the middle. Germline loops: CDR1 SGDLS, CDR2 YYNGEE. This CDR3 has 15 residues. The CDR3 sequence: CASSAGYRGTDTQYF. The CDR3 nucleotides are TGTGCCAGCAGCGCGGGGTACAGGGGCACAGATACGCAGTATTTT.

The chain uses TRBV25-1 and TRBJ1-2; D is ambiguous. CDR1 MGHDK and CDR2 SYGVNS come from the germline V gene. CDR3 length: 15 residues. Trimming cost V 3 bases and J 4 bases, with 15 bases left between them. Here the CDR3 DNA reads TGTGCCAGCAGTGAGGTTGTAACTGTTCCCTATGGCTACACCTTC. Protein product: CASSEVVTVPYGYTF.

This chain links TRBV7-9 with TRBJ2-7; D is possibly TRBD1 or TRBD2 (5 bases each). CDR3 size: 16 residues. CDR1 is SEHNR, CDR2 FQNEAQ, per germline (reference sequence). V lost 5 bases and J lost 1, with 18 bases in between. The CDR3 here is CASSPHGTGPSYEQYF. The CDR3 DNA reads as TGTGCCAGCAGCCCTCATGGGACGGGTCCTTCCTACGAGCAGTACTTC.

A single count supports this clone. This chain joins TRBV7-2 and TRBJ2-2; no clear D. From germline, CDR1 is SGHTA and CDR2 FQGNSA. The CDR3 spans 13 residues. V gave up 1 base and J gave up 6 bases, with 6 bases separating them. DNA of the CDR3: TGTGCCAGCAGCTTAGGTGTGGCCGGGGAGCTGTTTTTT. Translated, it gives CASSLGVAGELFF.

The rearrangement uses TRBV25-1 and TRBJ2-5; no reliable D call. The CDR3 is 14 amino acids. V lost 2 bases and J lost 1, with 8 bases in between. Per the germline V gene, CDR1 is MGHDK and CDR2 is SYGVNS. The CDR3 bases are TGTGCCAGCAGTGAAGGATACGGCCAAGAGACCCAGTACTTC. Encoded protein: CASSEGYGQETQYF.

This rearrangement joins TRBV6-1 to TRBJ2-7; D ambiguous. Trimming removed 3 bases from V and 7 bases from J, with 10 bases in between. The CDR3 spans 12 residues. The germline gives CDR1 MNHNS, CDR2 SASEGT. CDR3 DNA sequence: TGTGCCAGCAGTGACCTCAGTCGGGAGCAGTACTTC. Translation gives CASSDLSREQYF.

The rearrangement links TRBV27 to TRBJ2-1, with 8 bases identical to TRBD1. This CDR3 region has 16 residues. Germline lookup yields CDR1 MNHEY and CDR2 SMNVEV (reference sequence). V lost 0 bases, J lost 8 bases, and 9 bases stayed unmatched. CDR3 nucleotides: TGTGCCAGCAGTTTATCTTGGCAGGGGGCTGTATATGAGCAGTTCTTC. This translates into CASSLSWQGAVYEQFF.

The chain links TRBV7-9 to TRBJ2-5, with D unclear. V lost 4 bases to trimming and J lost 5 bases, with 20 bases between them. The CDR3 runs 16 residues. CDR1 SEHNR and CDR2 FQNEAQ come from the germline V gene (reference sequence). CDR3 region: CASSSGPGPMGETQYF. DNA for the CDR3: TGTGCCAGCAGCTCCGGGCCTGGACCCATGGGGGAGACCCAGTACTTC.

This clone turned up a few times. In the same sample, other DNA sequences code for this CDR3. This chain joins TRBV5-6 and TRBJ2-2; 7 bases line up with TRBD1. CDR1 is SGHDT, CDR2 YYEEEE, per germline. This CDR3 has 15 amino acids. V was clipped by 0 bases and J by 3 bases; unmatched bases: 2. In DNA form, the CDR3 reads TGTGCCAGCAGCTTGGGGCAGGGGGACACCGGGGAGCTGTTTTTT. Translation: CASSLGQGDTGELFF.

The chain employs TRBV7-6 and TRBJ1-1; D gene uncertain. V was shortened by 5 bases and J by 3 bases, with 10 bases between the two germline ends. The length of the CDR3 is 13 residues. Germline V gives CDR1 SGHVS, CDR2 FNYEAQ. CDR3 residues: CASSHQPYTEAFF. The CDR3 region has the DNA TGTGCCAGCAGCCACCAGCCGTACACTGAAGCTTTCTTT.

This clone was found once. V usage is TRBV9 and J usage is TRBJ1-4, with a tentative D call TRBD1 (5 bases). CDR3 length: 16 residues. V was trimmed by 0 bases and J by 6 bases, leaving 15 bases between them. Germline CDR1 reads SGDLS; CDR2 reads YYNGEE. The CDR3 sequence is CASSVGGPLGHEKLFF. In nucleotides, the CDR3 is TGTGCCAGCAGCGTAGGGGGCCCTCTGGGACATGAAAAACTGTTTTTT.

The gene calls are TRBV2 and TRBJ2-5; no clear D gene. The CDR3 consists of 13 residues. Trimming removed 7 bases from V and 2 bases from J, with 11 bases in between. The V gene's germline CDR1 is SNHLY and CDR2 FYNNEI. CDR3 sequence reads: CASTTLGQETQYF. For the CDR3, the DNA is TGTGCCAGCACGACGTTGGGGCAAGAGACCCAGTACTTC.

CDR3 nucleotides: TGTGCCAGCAGCGTAGCCAGGGGGCGGGAAGCTTTCTTT. It is translated as CASSVARGREAFF. This rearrangement joins TRBV9 to TRBJ1-1; TRBD1 matches at 8 bases. The length of the CDR3 is 13 residues. The V gene end was trimmed by 0 bases and the J gene end by 8 bases; junction bases not matched to a gene: 3. CDR1 and CDR2 from the germline V gene are SGDLS and YYNGEE.

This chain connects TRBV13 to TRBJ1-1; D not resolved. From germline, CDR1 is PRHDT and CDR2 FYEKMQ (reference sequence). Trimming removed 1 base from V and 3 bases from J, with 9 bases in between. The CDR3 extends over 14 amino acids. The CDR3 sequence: CASSLASGDTEAFF. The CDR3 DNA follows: TGTGCCAGCAGCTTAGCAAGCGGGGACACTGAAGCTTTCTTT.

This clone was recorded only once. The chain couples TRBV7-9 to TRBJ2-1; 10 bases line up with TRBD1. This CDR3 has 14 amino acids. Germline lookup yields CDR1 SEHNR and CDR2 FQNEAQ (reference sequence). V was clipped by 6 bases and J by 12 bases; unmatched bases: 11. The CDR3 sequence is CASSASLDRGRQFF. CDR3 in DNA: TGTGCCAGCAGTGCATCCCTGGACAGGGGGAGGCAGTTCTTC.

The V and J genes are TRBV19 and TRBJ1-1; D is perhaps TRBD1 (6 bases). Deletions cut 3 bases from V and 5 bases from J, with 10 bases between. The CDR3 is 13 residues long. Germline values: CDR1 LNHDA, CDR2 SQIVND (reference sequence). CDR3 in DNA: TGTGCCAGTAGTATCAGGGGCGGAACTGAAGCTTTCTTT. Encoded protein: CASSIRGGTEAFF.

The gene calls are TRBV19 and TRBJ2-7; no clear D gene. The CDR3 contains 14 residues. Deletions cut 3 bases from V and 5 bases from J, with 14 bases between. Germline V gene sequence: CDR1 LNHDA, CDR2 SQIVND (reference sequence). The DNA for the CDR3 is TGTGCCAGTAGTATTACCGTTTCATCGCACGAGCAGTACTTC. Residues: CASSITVSSHEQYF.

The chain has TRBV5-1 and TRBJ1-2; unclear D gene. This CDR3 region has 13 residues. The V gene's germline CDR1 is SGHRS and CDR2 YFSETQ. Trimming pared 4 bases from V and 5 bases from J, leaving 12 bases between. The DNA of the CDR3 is TGCGCCAGCAGCGACGATCAGGCGTATGGCTACACCTTC. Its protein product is CASSDDQAYGYTF.